The rows below give T cell receptor beta chains drawn from one sample of a study of blood T cell repertoires in COVID-19. The protocol was immunoSEQ multiplex PCR, while the TCRdb copy is restricted to in-frame clones and leaves out a portion. This sample has a few hundred thousand clones; 70% to 90% occur once, and the top ten carry roughly 3.1%. The sample was peripheral blood. These receptors originate from a man aged 18 to 35 with active or convalescent COVID-19. The CDR3 runs from the conserved cysteine through the conserved F or W. A D gene is named only where the DNA matches it firmly. The size of a clone is reported for some rows only, either as once, few or many, or as a class for expanded clones.

d_gene	v_gene	abundance	j_gene	CDR3aa	CDR3nt
NA	TRBV7-9	NA	TRBJ2-7	CASSYSGTPNEQYF	TGTGCCAGCAGCTACTCCGGGACACCCAACGAGCAGTACTTC
NA	TRBV15	NA	TRBJ1-1	CATSRERGNTEAFF	TGTGCCACCAGCAGAGAGCGGGGGAACACTGAAGCTTTCTTT
TRBD2	TRBV7-9	NA	TRBJ2-7	CASSFSGRAREQYF	TGTGCCAGCAGCTTTAGCGGGAGGGCCCGTGAGCAGTACTTC
TRBD2	TRBV7-9	NA	TRBJ2-5	CASSSGLARETQYF	TGTGCCAGCAGCTCCGGACTAGCGAGGGAGACCCAGTACTTC
TRBD1	TRBV29-1	NA	TRBJ2-3	CSVEGARGRPDTQYF	TGCAGCGTTGAAGGAGCGAGGGGGCGCCCAGATACGCAGTATTTT
NA	TRBV7-9	once	TRBJ2-1	CASSLELPQFF	TGTGCCAGCAGCTTAGAGCTGCCGCAGTTCTTC
TRBD1	TRBV12-3/TRBV12-4	NA	TRBJ1-2	CASSPDRAGYTF	TGTGCCAGCAGTCCGGACAGGGCGGGCTACACCTTC
TRBD1	TRBV7-6	NA	TRBJ1-6	CASSLDFGIGQGNSPLHF	TGTGCCAGCAGCTTAGATTTTGGGATTGGACAGGGTAATTCACCCCTCCACTTT
NA	TRBV10-3	NA	TRBJ1-6	CAISRGLSYNSPLHF	TGTGCCATCAGTAGGGGCCTTTCATATAATTCACCCCTCCACTTT
NA	TRBV27	NA	TRBJ2-7	CATKQGPYEQYF	TGTGCCACCAAACAGGGCCCCTACGAGCAGTACTTC